This TCR beta chain was sequenced for a study of cytomegalovirus exposure and HLA in healthy donors. Study results and limitations: According to the study, 150 to 200 TCR beta chains were cytomegalovirus-associated. The classifier reportedly diagnosed cytomegalovirus status with high specificity and sensitivity.

As concerns this clone: Antigen unknown.

There are 13 residues in the CDR3. Trimming left V 2 bases short and J 6 bases short, with 8 bases between. Germline V gene lookup returns CDR1 MDHEN and CDR2 SYDVKM. Primers for the PCR totalled 60 Vbeta and 13 Jbeta. TCRdb keeps only in-frame clones here, not all; method: immunoSEQ multiplex PCR. The repertoire holds around 150,000 clones, with 66% as singletons. The rearrangement links TRBV28 to TRBJ1-5, with unresolved D. Sample: PBMCs. The clonotype comes from a human donor in good health. CDR3 in DNA: TGTGCCAGCAGTTTAAGCGTACGTCAGCCCCAGCATTTT. This gives the protein CASSLSVRQPQHF.